These T cell receptor beta chains were read from a single sample in a study of cytomegalovirus exposure and HLA in healthy donors. The method was immunoSEQ multiplex PCR; TCRdb's version includes in-frame clones alone and lacks a portion of them. This table holds 90,000 to 100,000 clones, roughly three quarters found once. Specimen: PBMCs. The receptors shown here come from a man in his forties or fifties in good health and CMV-seronegative. Each CDR3 is given with its conserved first and last residue. Fields, in order: V gene, J gene, CDR3 protein.

V gene: TRBV4-3
J gene: TRBJ2-7
CDR3 protein: CASSQAGLAGSYEQYF

V gene: TRBV4-3
J gene: TRBJ1-3
CDR3 protein: CASSQDSRAGNTIYF

V gene: TRBV19
J gene: TRBJ1-1
CDR3 protein: CASSLTGMNTEAFF

V gene: TRBV2
J gene: TRBJ2-2
CDR3 protein: CASRRAAAGELFF

V gene: TRBV30
J gene: TRBJ1-5
CDR3 protein: CAWGGGTGGWAQHF

V gene: TRBV6-6
J gene: TRBJ1-2
CDR3 protein: CASSHTVAGGCGYTF

V gene: TRBV4-2
J gene: TRBJ2-1
CDR3 protein: CASSPELAGGYNEQFF

V gene: TRBV28
J gene: TRBJ1-2
CDR3 protein: CASSKLGTGRYGYTF

V gene: TRBV5-1
J gene: TRBJ2-7
CDR3 protein: CASSSSYHSYEQYF

V gene: TRBV10-3
J gene: TRBJ2-7
CDR3 protein: CAIRGADSYEQYF

V gene: TRBV30
J gene: TRBJ1-5
CDR3 protein: CAWSVMGRDQPQHF

V gene: TRBV29-1
J gene: TRBJ2-3
CDR3 protein: CSVVEAFPDTQYF

V gene: TRBV5-1
J gene: TRBJ2-2
CDR3 protein: CASSLVTGANTGELFF

V gene: TRBV5-6
J gene: TRBJ1-1
CDR3 protein: CASSPTGRGVNTEAFF

V gene: TRBV6-5
J gene: TRBJ2-7
CDR3 protein: CASSGNSPYEQYF

V gene: TRBV15
J gene: TRBJ2-5
CDR3 protein: CATSRGSPGQVETQYF

V gene: TRBV5-4
J gene: TRBJ2-4
CDR3 protein: CASSLQGHLAKNIQYF

V gene: TRBV27
J gene: TRBJ2-7
CDR3 protein: CASSLRGRREQYF

V gene: TRBV9
J gene: TRBJ1-2
CDR3 protein: CASSVATGDRGLGYTF

V gene: TRBV28
J gene: TRBJ1-3
CDR3 protein: CASSWSQGIAGNTIYF

V gene: TRBV5-1
J gene: TRBJ2-7
CDR3 protein: CASSHLSAGATYEQYF

V gene: TRBV28
J gene: TRBJ2-3
CDR3 protein: CASSPISGGGTDTQYF

V gene: TRBV6-1
J gene: TRBJ1-1
CDR3 protein: CASRDRAFTEAFF

V gene: TRBV2
J gene: TRBJ2-7
CDR3 protein: CASSEGPGLADF

V gene: TRBV14
J gene: TRBJ2-1
CDR3 protein: CASSRNGGAVYNEQFF

V gene: TRBV6-5
J gene: TRBJ1-1
CDR3 protein: CASRNRGMNTEAFF

V gene: TRBV5-1
J gene: TRBJ2-1
CDR3 protein: CASSLRTGTYNEQFF

V gene: TRBV5-1
J gene: TRBJ2-3
CDR3 protein: CASSLTDVGDTQYF

V gene: TRBV7-2
J gene: TRBJ2-2
CDR3 protein: CASSLVGGQGGELFF

V gene: TRBV11-3
J gene: TRBJ2-1
CDR3 protein: CASSPLAGGLSYNEQFF

V gene: TRBV2
J gene: TRBJ1-2
CDR3 protein: CASSQGQGAAKNYGYTF

V gene: TRBV27
J gene: TRBJ1-5
CDR3 protein: CASSLSRNQPQHF

V gene: TRBV19
J gene: TRBJ1-6
CDR3 protein: CASSVTGGVSPLHF

V gene: TRBV18
J gene: TRBJ1-4
CDR3 protein: CASSPRPGGTHREKLFF

V gene: TRBV27
J gene: TRBJ2-3
CDR3 protein: CASSSRGSSTDTQYF

V gene: TRBV4-3
J gene: TRBJ2-1
CDR3 protein: CASSQDLSSGGAYNEQFF